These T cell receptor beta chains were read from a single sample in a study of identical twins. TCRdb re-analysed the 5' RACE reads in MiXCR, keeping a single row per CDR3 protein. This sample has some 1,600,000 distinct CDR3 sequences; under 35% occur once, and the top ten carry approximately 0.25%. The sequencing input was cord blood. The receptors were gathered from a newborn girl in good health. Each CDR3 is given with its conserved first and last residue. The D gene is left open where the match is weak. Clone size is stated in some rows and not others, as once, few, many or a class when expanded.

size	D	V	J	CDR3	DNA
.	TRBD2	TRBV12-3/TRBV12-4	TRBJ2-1	CASSSGLVGLNEQSF	TGTGCCAGCAGTTCTGGACTAGTGGGGCTCAATGAGCAGTCCTTC
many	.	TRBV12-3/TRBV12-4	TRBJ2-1	CASRAGTSSYNEQFF	TGTGCCAGCAGAGCCGGGACAAGCTCCTACAATGAGCAGTTCTTC
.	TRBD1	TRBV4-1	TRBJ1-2	CASSHETGDYGYTF	TGCGCCAGCAGCCATGAGACAGGGGACTATGGCTACACCTTC
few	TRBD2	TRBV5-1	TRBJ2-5	CASSRQTGLAVEETQYF	TGCGCCAGCAGCCGCCAGACAGGACTAGCGGTGGAAGAGACCCAGTACTTC
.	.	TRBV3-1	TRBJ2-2	CASSQPPWRTGELFF	TGTGCCAGCAGCCAACCACCTTGGCGGACCGGGGAGCTGTTTTTT
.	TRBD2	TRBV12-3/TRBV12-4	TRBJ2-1	CASSQVGLRLLTDEQFF	TGTGCCAGCAGTCAAGTGGGACTACGATTACTTACAGATGAGCAGTTCTTC
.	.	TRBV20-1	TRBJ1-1	CSPADGGNTEAFF	TGCAGTCCTGCTGACGGCGGGAACACTGAAGCTTTCTTT
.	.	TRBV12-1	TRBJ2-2	CASSFLGDLAGVSNTGELFF	TGTGCCAGCAGCTTCTTAGGGGACCTAGCGGGAGTTTCGAACACCGGGGAGCTGTTTTTT
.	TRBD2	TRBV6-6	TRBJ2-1	CASRLAEPYNEQFF	TGTGCCAGCAGACTAGCGGAGCCCTACAATGAGCAGTTCTTC
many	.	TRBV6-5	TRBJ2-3	CASSYRRTDTQYF	TGTGCCAGCAGTTATAGGCGCACAGATACGCAGTATTTT
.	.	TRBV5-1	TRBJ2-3	CASSLFGDDTQYF	TGCGCCAGCAGCTTATTCGGGGATGATACGCAGTATTTT
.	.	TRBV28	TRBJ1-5	CASSWRGNRADQPQHF	TGTGCCAGCAGTTGGAGAGGGAACAGGGCCGACCAGCCCCAGCATTTT
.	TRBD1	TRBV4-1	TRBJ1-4	CASSQGQLEKLFF	TGCGCCAGCAGCCAGGGACAGCTTGAAAAACTGTTTTTT
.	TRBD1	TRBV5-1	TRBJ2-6	CASSLGQGGANVLTF	TGCGCCAGCAGCTTGGGACAGGGTGGGGCCAACGTCCTGACTTTC
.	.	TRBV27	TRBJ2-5	CASNLSQETQYF	TGTGCCAGCAATTTATCCCAAGAGACCCAGTACTTC
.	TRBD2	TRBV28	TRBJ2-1	CASSFRRESFYNEQFF	TGTGCCAGCAGTTTTAGGCGGGAGTCCTTTTACAATGAGCAGTTCTTC
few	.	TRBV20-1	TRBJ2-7	CSADPGTDYEQYF	TGCAGTGCGGATCCGGGAACAGACTACGAGCAGTACTTC
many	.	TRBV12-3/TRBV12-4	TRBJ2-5	CASRLDRTRGETQYF	TGTGCCAGCAGGTTGGACAGGACTAGAGGCGAGACCCAGTACTTC
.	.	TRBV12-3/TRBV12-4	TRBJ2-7	CASSLAVGVHEQYF	TGTGCCAGCAGTTTAGCAGTCGGGGTCCACGAGCAGTACTTC
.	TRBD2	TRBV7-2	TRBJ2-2	CASSLMGGRNTGELFF	TGTGCCAGCAGCTTGATGGGCGGGAGGAACACCGGGGAGCTGTTTTTT
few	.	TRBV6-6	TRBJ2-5	CASSHVGPRETQYF	TGTGCCAGCAGTCACGTAGGTCCCAGGGAGACCCAGTACTTC
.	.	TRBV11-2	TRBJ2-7	CASSTNSYEQYF	TGTGCCAGCAGCACCAACTCCTACGAGCAGTACTTC
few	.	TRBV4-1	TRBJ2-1	CASNLRQGGRNEQFF	TGCGCCAGCAATCTGCGACAGGGAGGTAGGAATGAGCAGTTCTTC
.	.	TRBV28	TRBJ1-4	CASSPWGAFGEKLFF	TGTGCCAGCAGCCCCTGGGGGGCCTTTGGAGAAAAACTGTTTTTT
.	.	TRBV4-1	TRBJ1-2	CASSQARGFDYGYTF	TGCGCCAGCAGCCAAGCTCGGGGTTTTGACTATGGCTACACCTTC
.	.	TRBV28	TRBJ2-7	CASSFRVTYEQYF	TGTGCCAGCAGTTTCAGGGTTACCTACGAGCAGTACTTC
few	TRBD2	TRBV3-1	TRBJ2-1	CASSQVGSGGGSDNEQFF	TGTGCCAGCAGCCAAGTTGGTAGCGGGGGGGGATCGGACAATGAGCAGTTCTTC
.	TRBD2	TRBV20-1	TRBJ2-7	CSASIAGAIYEQYF	TGCAGTGCTTCCATAGCGGGGGCGATCTACGAGCAGTACTTC